Below are 18 T cell receptor beta chains sequenced from a single sample in a study of T cells in Graves' hyperthyroidism and ophthalmopathy. It was RNA transcripts that yielded the amplified TCR beta CDR3 regions. A set of HTBI primers served as the primers for a first-round RT-PCR of the TCR CDR3. TCRdb ran MiXCR on the multiplex PCR reads and lists one entry per CDR3 protein. The repertoire holds about 400,000 distinct CDR3 sequences, more than 13% seen once, with approximately 29% in the top ten. Sequencing input: blood. The receptors shown here come from a woman aged 25 to 39 with Graves' hyperthyroidism.

The rearrangement uses TRBV13 and TRBJ2-2, with 14 bases aligning to TRBD2. The germline CDR1 and CDR2 sequences are PRHDT and FYEKMQ (reference sequence). The V segment lost 4 bases and the J segment 4 bases; nucleotides outside the gene matches: 5. This CDR3 comprises 17 residues. The CDR3 sequence: CASSWGTSGSGTGELFF. CDR3 nucleotide sequence: TGTGCCAGCAGCTGGGGGACTAGCGGGAGTGGCACCGGGGAGCTGTTTTTT.

The rearrangement uses TRBV28 and TRBJ2-7, with a weak D call TRBD2 (6 bases). Trimming removed 3 bases at V and 2 bases at J, with 17 bases between. CDR3 length equals 16 residues. The germline CDR1 and CDR2 sequences are MDHEN and SYDVKM. The CDR3: CASSFPWEADPYEQYF. The CDR3 DNA is TGTGCCAGCAGTTTTCCCTGGGAGGCAGATCCCTACGAGCAGTACTTC.

This clonotype was seen a few times. The chain recombines TRBV19 with TRBJ1-5; tentative D call: TRBD1 (6 bases). The V gene's germline CDR1 is LNHDA and CDR2 SQIVND (reference sequence). The CDR3 consists of 14 residues. V dropped 6 bases and J dropped 3 bases, with 12 bases sitting between them. The CDR3 DNA sequence: TGTGCCAGTAGCACCGGACAGACCAATCAGCCCCAGCATTTT. Translation: CASSTGQTNQPQHF.

This clonotype was picked up a small number of times. The chain has TRBV9 and TRBJ2-7; 9 bases are shared with TRBD1. The germline CDR1 and CDR2 sequences are SGDLS and YYNGEE. This CDR3 has 16 residues. The V gene end was trimmed by 2 bases and the J gene end by 5 bases; junction bases not matched to a gene: 11. The CDR3 is CASSVQPGQGVNEQYF. The CDR3 DNA follows: TGTGCCAGCAGCGTCCAACCGGGACAGGGTGTGAACGAGCAGTACTTC.

This clonotype was detected ten times or more. The chain recombines TRBV10-2 with TRBJ2-1; D could derive from TRBD1 or TRBD2 (7 bases each). CDR1 is WSHSY, CDR2 SAAADI, per germline. This CDR3 is 15 amino acids long. V was shortened by 3 bases and J by 6 bases, with 15 bases between the two germline ends. CDR3: CASSESGGRANEQFF. Written as DNA, the CDR3 is TGCGCCAGCAGTGAATCAGGGGGGAGGGCCAATGAGCAGTTCTTC.

There are many counts of this clonotype. The chain joins TRBV6-5 to TRBJ2-3; weak D call: TRBD1 (6 bases). From germline, CDR1 is MNHEY and CDR2 SVGAGI. V was trimmed by 2 bases and J by 3 bases, leaving 12 bases between them. The CDR3 is 15 residues long. CDR3 residues: CASSYQMDRTDTQYF. DNA for the CDR3: TGTGCCAGCAGTTACCAAATGGACAGAACAGATACGCAGTATTTT.

Ten or more counts support this clonotype. V and J are TRBV20-1 and TRBJ2-1; perhaps TRBD1 as D (5 bases). The germline V gene encodes CDR1 DFQATT and CDR2 SNEGSKA (reference sequence). The CDR3 has 11 amino acids. The V end lost 5 bases, the J end lost 8 bases, and 10 bases lay between the germline ends. CDR3 amino acids: CSAGQVDEQFF. The DNA of the CDR3 is TGCAGTGCTGGACAAGTGGATGAGCAGTTCTTC.

In this sample, this clonotype turned up many times. The chain carries TRBV7-9 and TRBJ2-7, with 7 bases fitting TRBD1. Germline trimming cut 3 bases from V and 2 bases from J; bases unmatched to any gene: 1. Germline loops: CDR1 SEHNR, CDR2 FQNEAQ (reference sequence). The CDR3 totals 13 residues. CDR3 sequence: CASSFDRAYEQYF. The CDR3 coding sequence is TGTGCCAGCAGCTTTGACAGGGCCTACGAGCAGTACTTC.

This clonotype came up many times. The rearrangement joins TRBV28 to TRBJ1-5; D not certain. Germline V gene data show CDR1 as MDHEN and CDR2 as SYDVKM. The CDR3 sequence is 12 residues long. V dropped 9 bases and J dropped 1 base, with 7 bases sitting between them. The chain's CDR3 is CASVVSNQPQHF. CDR3 bases: TGTGCCAGTGTGGTCAGCAATCAGCCCCAGCATTTT.

The chain links TRBV6-2 or TRBV6-3 to TRBJ2-7, with 10 nucleotides matching TRBD1. CDR1 and CDR2 from the germline V gene are MNHEY and SVGEGT. Trimming removed 0 bases from V and 3 bases from J; junction bases left unmatched: 11. CDR3 size: 18 residues. The CDR3 protein is CASSYSVLPGQGFYEQYF. CDR3 nucleotides: TGTGCCAGCAGTTACTCTGTTCTTCCGGGACAGGGGTTCTACGAGCAGTACTTC.

Ten or more counts support this clonotype. The chain employs TRBV28 and TRBJ1-4; D remains ambiguous. There are 15 residues in the CDR3. Germline loops: CDR1 MDHEN, CDR2 SYDVKM. Trimming shortened V by 5 bases and J by 4 bases, and 14 bases separated the two germline ends. The CDR3 region is CASSTNSHFNEKLFF. The CDR3 bases are TGTGCCAGCAGTACGAACAGCCACTTTAATGAAAAACTGTTTTTT.

The chain carries TRBV4-1 and TRBJ2-5, with 8 nucleotides matching TRBD2. The junction had 11 bases not matched to a gene; V was cut back by 0 bases and J by 2 bases. The CDR3 covers 18 residues. The germline gives CDR1 MGHRA, CDR2 YSYEKL. The CDR3 protein is CASSQEGAGLGVQETQYF. CDR3 nucleotides: TGCGCCAGCAGCCAAGAAGGAGCGGGACTAGGAGTACAAGAGACCCAGTACTTC.

This clonotype has only a few counts. The V call is TRBV19, the J call TRBJ2-1, with 7 bases aligning to TRBD1. J lost 6 bases, V lost 6 bases, and 8 bases had no gene match. Germline values: CDR1 LNHDA, CDR2 SQIVND (reference sequence). The CDR3 is 14 residues long. The CDR3: CASSLGQAGNEQFF. CDR3 DNA sequence: TGTGCCAGTAGCTTAGGACAGGCCGGCAATGAGCAGTTCTTC.

This clonotype was counted a few times. The chain couples TRBV20-1 to TRBJ2-1, with 8 bases lining up with TRBD1. In germline, CDR1 is DFQATT, CDR2 SNEGSKA (reference sequence). J was trimmed by 3 bases and V by 3 bases; bases with no gene match: 13. The CDR3 is 17 residues long. CDR3 nucleotides: TGCAGTGCTAGGGGTCTAACCGGGACAGGAGGCTACAATGAGCAGTTCTTC. This encodes CSARGLTGTGGYNEQFF.

This clonotype has only a few counts. The chain links TRBV20-1 to TRBJ2-7; 9 positions agree with TRBD1. V shed 2 bases and J 5 bases; nucleotides not matched to a gene: 10. The CDR3 is 15 amino acids. Germline V CDR1 and CDR2: DFQATT, SNEGSKA (reference sequence). The CDR3 spells CSARSTGQGRDEQYF. CDR3 nucleotide sequence: TGCAGTGCTAGATCAACGGGACAGGGTAGGGACGAGCAGTACTTC.

V is TRBV6-1 and J is TRBJ2-7; D gene ambiguous. This CDR3 has 12 residues. Germline CDR1 reads MNHNS; CDR2 reads SASEGT. Trimming cost V 2 bases and J 5 bases, with 7 bases left between them. The CDR3 is CASSEPPNEQYF. The CDR3 coding sequence is TGTGCCAGCAGTGAACCGCCTAACGAGCAGTACTTC.

The V call is TRBV5-1, the J call TRBJ2-7; maybe TRBD1 (6 bases). V lost 1 base and J 5 bases, leaving 10 bases between the germline ends. There are 13 residues in the CDR3. The germline V gene encodes CDR1 SGHRS and CDR2 YFSETQ. CDR3 amino acids: CASSLRPGDEQYF. The CDR3 nucleotides read TGCGCCAGCAGCTTGAGGCCAGGGGACGAGCAGTACTTC.

The chain has TRBV20-1 and TRBJ2-2; D not resolved. The germline gives CDR1 DFQATT, CDR2 SNEGSKA (reference sequence). CDR3 length: 13 residues. The V gene lost 6 bases and the J gene lost 6 bases, with 14 bases spanning the gap. The CDR3 reads CSAPEKHPGELFF. DNA of the CDR3: TGCAGTGCGCCGGAGAAGCATCCCGGGGAGCTGTTTTTT.